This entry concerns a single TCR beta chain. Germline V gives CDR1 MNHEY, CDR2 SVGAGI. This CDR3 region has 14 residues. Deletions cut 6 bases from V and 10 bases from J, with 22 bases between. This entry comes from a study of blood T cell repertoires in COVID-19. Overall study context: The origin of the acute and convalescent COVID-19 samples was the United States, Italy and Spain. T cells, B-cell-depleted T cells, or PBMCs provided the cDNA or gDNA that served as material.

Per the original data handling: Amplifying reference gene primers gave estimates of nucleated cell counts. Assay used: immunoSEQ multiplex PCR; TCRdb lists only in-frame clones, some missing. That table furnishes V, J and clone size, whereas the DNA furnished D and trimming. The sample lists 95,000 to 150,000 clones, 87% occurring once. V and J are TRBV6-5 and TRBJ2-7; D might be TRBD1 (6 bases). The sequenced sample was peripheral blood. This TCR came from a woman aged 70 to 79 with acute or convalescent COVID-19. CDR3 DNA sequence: TGTGCCAGCAGCGTACAGGGAGCTACGAGGGAACAGTACTTC. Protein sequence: CASSVQGATREQYF.